These T cell receptor beta chains were read from a single sample in a study of low-dose radiotherapy and immunotherapy resistance in tumors. One entry per CDR3 protein results from TCRdb running MiXCR on the reads. Among more than 50,000 distinct CDR3 sequences listed, 20% to 25% were seen once. Sequences were derived from PBMCs, sampled before treatment. The receptor source for this set is a male donor with prostate cancer. Each CDR3 is given with its conserved first and last residue. The D gene is left open where the match is weak. The size entry is marked missing in some rows and otherwise reads once, few, many or a size class.

V: TRBV5-1
D: .
J: TRBJ1-6
size: .
DNA: TGCGCCAGCAGCTTGGGGGACGGCGGTAATTCACCCCTCCACTTT
CDR3: CASSLGDGGNSPLHF

V: TRBV20-1
D: .
J: TRBJ1-4
size: many
DNA: TGCAGTGCTAGTCGGGAGAATGAAAAACTGTTTTTT
CDR3: CSASRENEKLFF

V: TRBV19
D: .
J: TRBJ1-1
size: few
DNA: TGTGCCAGTATTCCTGGACAGACGAACACTGAAGCTTTCTTT
CDR3: CASIPGQTNTEAFF

V: TRBV19
D: TRBD1
J: TRBJ1-4
size: many
DNA: TGTGCCAGTAGGAGGGACAGGGCTAATGAAAAACTGTTTTTT
CDR3: CASRRDRANEKLFF

V: TRBV14
D: TRBD2
J: TRBJ2-5
size: .
DNA: TGTGCCAGCAGCCAATTTGGACTAGCGGGGAGAGAAGAGACCCAGTACTTC
CDR3: CASSQFGLAGREETQYF

V: TRBV5-1
D: TRBD2
J: TRBJ2-7
size: many
DNA: TGCGCCAGCAGCTTAACTAGCGGGCCCACATTCAACGAGCAGTACTTC
CDR3: CASSLTSGPTFNEQYF

V: TRBV7-3
D: .
J: TRBJ1-1
size: many
DNA: TGTGCCAGCAGCTCCCATAGGGCGGGCCGCCGTTATTTT
CDR3: CASSSHRAGRRYF

V: TRBV7-9
D: .
J: TRBJ2-1
size: .
DNA: TGTGCCAGCGGCCTAGACTACAATGAGCAGTTCTTC
CDR3: CASGLDYNEQFF

V: TRBV6-5
D: .
J: TRBJ2-1
size: many
DNA: TGTGCCAGCAGTTACTCGTTTATGGGCAAATACAATGAGCAGTTCTTC
CDR3: CASSYSFMGKYNEQFF

V: TRBV20-1
D: TRBD2
J: TRBJ2-1
size: few
DNA: TGCAGTGCTCGGGAGGCCGAGGGCCCCTACAATGAGCAGTTCTTC
CDR3: CSAREAEGPYNEQFF

V: TRBV9
D: .
J: TRBJ1-1
size: many
DNA: TGTGCCAGCAGCGTAGTCCCAAACTTCGGACGCCTCAACACTGAAGCTTTCTTT
CDR3: CASSVVPNFGRLNTEAFF

V: TRBV6-1
D: TRBD1
J: TRBJ2-1
size: .
DNA: TGTGCCAGCAGTCCCCGACAGGGATCCTACAATGAGCAGTTCTTC
CDR3: CASSPRQGSYNEQFF

V: TRBV20-1
D: .
J: TRBJ2-7
size: many
DNA: TGCAGTGCTCGCCCAGACTCCTACGAGCAGTACTTC
CDR3: CSARPDSYEQYF

V: TRBV5-1
D: TRBD1
J: TRBJ2-3
size: many
DNA: TGCGCCAGCAGCTTGGAGGGACAGGGTGGGTATTTT
CDR3: CASSLEGQGGYF

V: TRBV5-6
D: TRBD2
J: TRBJ2-1
size: few
DNA: TGTGCCAGCAGCCCGAGCGGGGGGGGCTCCTACAATGAGCAGTTCTTC
CDR3: CASSPSGGGSYNEQFF

V: TRBV29-1
D: TRBD1
J: TRBJ2-5
size: many
DNA: TGCAGCGTCGACAGGGGACTGGGGGGAGAGACCCAGTACTTC
CDR3: CSVDRGLGGETQYF

V: TRBV2
D: TRBD1
J: TRBJ1-1
size: .
DNA: TGTGCCAGCAGAGGACAGGGGAACACTGAAGCTTTCTTT
CDR3: CASRGQGNTEAFF

V: TRBV2
D: .
J: TRBJ2-2
size: many
DNA: TGTGCCAGCAGTGACCCCCCCGGGGAGCTGTTTTTT
CDR3: CASSDPPGELFF

V: TRBV21-1
D: .
J: TRBJ2-7
size: many
DNA: TGTGCCAGCAGCAAAGAGGGGCAGCGGCACCCCTACGAGCAGTACTTC
CDR3: CASSKEGQRHPYEQYF

V: TRBV7-3
D: .
J: TRBJ1-5
size: .
DNA: TGTGCCAGCAGCAGAGGGGGAAATCAGCCCCAGCATTTT
CDR3: CASSRGGNQPQHF

V: TRBV3-1
D: .
J: TRBJ2-1
size: many
DNA: TGTGCCAGCGCGCCTCTAGGCGGTGGGAATGAGCAGTTCTTC
CDR3: CASAPLGGGNEQFF

V: TRBV28
D: .
J: TRBJ2-7
size: many
DNA: TGTGCCAGCAGCTTTAGCGCGACCTACGAGCAGTACTTC
CDR3: CASSFSATYEQYF

V: TRBV28
D: TRBD1
J: TRBJ2-4
size: many
DNA: TGTGCCAGCTGCCGGGACAGCGTGGGGGTCAAAAACATTCAGTACTTC
CDR3: CASCRDSVGVKNIQYF

V: TRBV28
D: .
J: TRBJ2-1
size: .
DNA: TGTGCCAGCAGTCCCCCCGTAGGGAAGGAGCAGTTCTTC
CDR3: CASSPPVGKEQFF

V: TRBV5-1
D: .
J: TRBJ2-2
size: many
DNA: TGCGCCAGCAGCTTGGTGGGCACCGGGGAGCTGTTTTTT
CDR3: CASSLVGTGELFF

V: TRBV7-9
D: TRBD2
J: TRBJ2-7
size: many
DNA: TGTGCCAGCAGCCCAGCCGGGACTAGCGGCTACGAAGCCGAGCAGTACTTC
CDR3: CASSPAGTSGYEAEQYF

V: TRBV6-6
D: .
J: TRBJ2-7
size: many
DNA: TGTGCCAGCATGAGGGGGGGGGACTCCTACGAGCAGTACTTC
CDR3: CASMRGGDSYEQYF

V: TRBV28
D: .
J: TRBJ1-5
size: .
DNA: TGTGCCAGCAGTTTACTCGGGCTTGATCAGCCCCAGCATTTT
CDR3: CASSLLGLDQPQHF

V: TRBV7-9
D: TRBD1
J: TRBJ2-2
size: .
DNA: TGTGCCAGCAGCCCCACTATCGGGACAGCAAATTCGAACACCGGGGAGCTGTTTTTT
CDR3: CASSPTIGTANSNTGELFF

V: TRBV28
D: .
J: TRBJ1-2
size: many
DNA: TGTGCCAGCTCGACCGCTACTAACTATGGCTACACCTTC
CDR3: CASSTATNYGYTF

V: TRBV29-1
D: .
J: TRBJ1-4
size: .
DNA: TGCAGCGTTGGCAACCAGAATGAAAAACTGTTTTTT
CDR3: CSVGNQNEKLFF

V: TRBV2
D: .
J: TRBJ2-7
size: .
DNA: TGTGCCAGCTTTGGGGGCTCCTACGAGCAGTACTTC
CDR3: CASFGGSYEQYF

V: TRBV6-2/TRBV6-3
D: TRBD1
J: TRBJ1-1
size: few
DNA: TGTGCCAGCAGGCGGACAGGGGGGATGAACACTGAAGCTTTCTTT
CDR3: CASRRTGGMNTEAFF

V: TRBV2
D: .
J: TRBJ1-1
size: .
DNA: TGTGCCAGCACTAGGGATGGGTTCACTGAAGCTTTCTTT
CDR3: CASTRDGFTEAFF

V: TRBV7-9
D: .
J: TRBJ1-3
size: .
DNA: TGTGCCAGCAGCCCGGCGGGCACCGGAAACACCATATATTTT
CDR3: CASSPAGTGNTIYF

V: TRBV28
D: .
J: TRBJ2-3
size: medium-sized
DNA: TGTGCCAGCAATACCCCGACAGATACGCAGTATTTT
CDR3: CASNTPTDTQYF

V: TRBV12-3/TRBV12-4
D: .
J: TRBJ1-5
size: many
DNA: TGTGCCAGCAGTCTGACAGTTAATCAGCCCCAGCATTTT
CDR3: CASSLTVNQPQHF

V: TRBV29-1
D: .
J: TRBJ1-1
size: many
DNA: TGCAGCGCTGGCGACACTGAAGCTTTCTTT
CDR3: CSAGDTEAFF

V: TRBV5-1
D: .
J: TRBJ2-2
size: few
DNA: TGCGCCAGCAGCGCGGGACTGACTAACACCGGGGAGCTGTTTTTT
CDR3: CASSAGLTNTGELFF

V: TRBV15
D: TRBD1
J: TRBJ2-7
size: many
DNA: TGTGCCACCAGCGGGGGACAGGGGGCCTCCGAGCAGTACTTC
CDR3: CATSGGQGASEQYF

V: TRBV6-1
D: .
J: TRBJ2-7
size: .
DNA: TGTGCCAGCAAAAAGGGACAATCGAACGAGCAGTACTTC
CDR3: CASKKGQSNEQYF

V: TRBV29-1
D: TRBD2
J: TRBJ2-2
size: many
DNA: TGCAGCGCCGGGGGGGCAGACACCGGGGAGCTGTTTTTT
CDR3: CSAGGADTGELFF

V: TRBV2
D: .
J: TRBJ2-1
size: .
DNA: TGTGCCAGCAGTGAAAGCGGTAGCTCCTACAATGAGCAGTTCTTC
CDR3: CASSESGSSYNEQFF

V: TRBV28
D: .
J: TRBJ1-1
size: few
DNA: TGTGCCAGCAGGGCCAGGTTTGCTGAAGCTTTCTTT
CDR3: CASRARFAEAFF

V: TRBV28
D: .
J: TRBJ2-7
size: few
DNA: TGTGCCAGCAGTCAGGGCGGGTCCTCCTACGAGCAGTACTTC
CDR3: CASSQGGSSYEQYF

V: TRBV4-1
D: .
J: TRBJ2-1
size: many
DNA: TGCGCCAGCAGCCAAGAAGGGAGACTACCCAATGAGCAGTTCTTC
CDR3: CASSQEGRLPNEQFF

V: TRBV4-2
D: .
J: TRBJ2-4
size: .
DNA: TGTGCCAGCAGCCAAGCGGGACAAGTAAACATTCAGTACTTC
CDR3: CASSQAGQVNIQYF

V: TRBV3-1
D: TRBD2
J: TRBJ2-1
size: few
DNA: TGTGCCAGCAGCCGAACCCTTCAGACTAGCGGTCCCAATGAGCAGTTCTTC
CDR3: CASSRTLQTSGPNEQFF

V: TRBV2
D: .
J: TRBJ1-5
size: many
DNA: TGTGCCAGCACTGAGAATAGCAATCAGCCCCAGCATTTT
CDR3: CASTENSNQPQHF

V: TRBV24-1
D: TRBD2
J: TRBJ2-1
size: many
DNA: TGTGCCACCAGTGGACGGACTAGCGGGAGTAATGAGCAGTTCTTC
CDR3: CATSGRTSGSNEQFF

V: TRBV20-1
D: .
J: TRBJ2-1
size: many
DNA: TGCAGTGCTAGGAGGACCGTGATTGAGCAGTTCTTC
CDR3: CSARRTVIEQFF

V: TRBV20-1
D: .
J: TRBJ1-1
size: many
DNA: TGCAGTGCTAGGCGCCAGGAACACACTGAAGCTTTCTTT
CDR3: CSARRQEHTEAFF